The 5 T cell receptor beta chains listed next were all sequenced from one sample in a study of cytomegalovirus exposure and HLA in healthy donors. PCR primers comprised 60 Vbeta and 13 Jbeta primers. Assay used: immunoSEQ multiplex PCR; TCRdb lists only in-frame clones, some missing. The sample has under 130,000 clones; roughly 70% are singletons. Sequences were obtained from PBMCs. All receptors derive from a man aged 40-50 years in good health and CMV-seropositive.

The chain's CDR3 is CASSLSTGELFF. CDR3 DNA sequence: TGTGCCAGCAGCCTATCCACCGGGGAGCTGTTTTTT. This rearrangement joins TRBV7-3 to TRBJ2-2; no reliable D call. Germline V gene data show CDR1 as SGHTA and CDR2 as FQGTGA. There are 12 residues in the CDR3. Trimming took off 5 bases at V and 4 bases at J, with 5 bases between the two ends.

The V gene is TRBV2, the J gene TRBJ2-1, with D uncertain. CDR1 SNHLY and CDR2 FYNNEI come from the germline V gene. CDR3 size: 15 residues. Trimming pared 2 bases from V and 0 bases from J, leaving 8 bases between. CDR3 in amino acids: CASSEQESSYNEQFF. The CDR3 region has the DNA TGTGCCAGCAGTGAACAGGAAAGCTCCTACAATGAGCAGTTCTTC.

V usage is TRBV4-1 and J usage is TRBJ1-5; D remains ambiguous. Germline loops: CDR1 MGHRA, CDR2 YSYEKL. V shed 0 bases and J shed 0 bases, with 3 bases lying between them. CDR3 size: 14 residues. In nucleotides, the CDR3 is TGCGCCAGCAGCCAAGATAATAGCAATCAGCCCCAGCATTTT. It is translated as CASSQDNSNQPQHF.

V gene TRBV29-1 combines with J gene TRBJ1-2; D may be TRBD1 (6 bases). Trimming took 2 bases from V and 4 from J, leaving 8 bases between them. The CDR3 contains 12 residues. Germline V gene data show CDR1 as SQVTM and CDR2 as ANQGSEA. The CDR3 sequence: CSVEQTGYGYTF. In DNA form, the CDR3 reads TGCAGCGTTGAACAGACAGGCTATGGCTACACCTTC.

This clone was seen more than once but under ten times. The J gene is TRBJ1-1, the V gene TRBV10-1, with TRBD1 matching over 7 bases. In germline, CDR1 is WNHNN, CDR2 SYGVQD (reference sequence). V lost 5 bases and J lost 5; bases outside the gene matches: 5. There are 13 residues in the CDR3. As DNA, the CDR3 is TGCGCCAGCAGTCGACAGGGAAAGACTGAAGCTTTCTTT. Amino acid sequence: CASSRQGKTEAFF.